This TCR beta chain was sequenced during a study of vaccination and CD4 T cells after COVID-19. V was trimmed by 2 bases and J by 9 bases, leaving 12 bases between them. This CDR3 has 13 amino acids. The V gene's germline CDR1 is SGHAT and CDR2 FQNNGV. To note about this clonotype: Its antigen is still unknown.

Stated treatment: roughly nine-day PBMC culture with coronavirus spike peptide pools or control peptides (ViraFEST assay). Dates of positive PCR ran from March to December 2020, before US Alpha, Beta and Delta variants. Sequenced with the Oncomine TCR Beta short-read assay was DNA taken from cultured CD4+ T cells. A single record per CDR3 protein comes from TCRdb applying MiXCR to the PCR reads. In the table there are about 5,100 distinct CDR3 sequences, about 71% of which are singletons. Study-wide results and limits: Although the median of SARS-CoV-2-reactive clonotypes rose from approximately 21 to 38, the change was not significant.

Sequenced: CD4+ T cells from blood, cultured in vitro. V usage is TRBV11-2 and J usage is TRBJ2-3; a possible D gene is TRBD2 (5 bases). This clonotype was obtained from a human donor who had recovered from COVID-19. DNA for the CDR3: TGTGCCAGCAGCTTAACCTCCGGGGAGACGCAGTATTTT. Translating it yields CASSLTSGETQYF.